What follows is one T cell receptor beta chain and its context. Other DNA sequences in this specimen translate into the identical CDR3. This specimen comes from a study of shared clonotypes between healthy human individuals. Methods used by the authors: Junction-only sequences produced by ImmunoSEQ had no quality scores, so filtering differed. TCRdb's copy holds only in-frame clones and misses some; the assay was immunoSEQ multiplex PCR. The V and J calls and the clone size are those of that table, but D and trimming were determined from the DNA. The repertoire holds about 490,000 clones, with 70% to 85% as singletons. Trimming took off 2 bases at V and 2 bases at J, with 4 bases between the two ends. Germline V gene lookup returns CDR1 MNHEY and CDR2 SVGAGI. This CDR3 is built from 13 residues.

This sequence joins TRBV6-5 and TRBJ1-5; D uncertain. The specimen was PBMCs. This TCR was sampled from a woman aged 40 to 55 in good health. Some clones in this sample may be carry-over from other donors' samples. The CDR3 nucleotides are TGTGCCAGCAGTTACAGCCGCAATCAGCCCCAGCATTTT. Translated: CASSYSRNQPQHF.